This paragraph covers one T cell receptor (beta chain) sequence. The entry originates in a study of T cell responses to AZD1222 COVID-19 vaccine. Study background: Some second doses came at about 4 weeks and others at about 12 weeks; these were pooled.

Produced via immunoSEQ multiplex PCR; TCRdb's table is partial and in-frame only. The repertoire includes some 150,000 clones, about 88% of them detected once, and 15% to 20% sits in the top ten. The sequence came from an adult in good health. Sequencing was performed on peripheral blood, taken on day 0 of AZD1222 vaccination.

In nucleotides, the CDR3 is TGCGCCAGCAGCTTGTGGGGGAACACTGAAGCTTTCTTT. This codes for CASSLWGNTEAFF. V usage is TRBV5-1 and J usage is TRBJ1-1; the D is unclear. Germline-derived CDR1 and CDR2 are SGHRS and YFSETQ. The germline V and J ends were trimmed by 1 base and 1 base, with 5 bases remaining between them. The CDR3 consists of 13 residues.